What follows are 28 T cell receptor beta chains derived from one specimen sequenced in a study of T cell repertoires in cytomegalovirus infection. TCRdb analysed the reads with MiXCR anew, one entry per CDR3 protein. The sample yields some 800,000 distinct CDR3 sequences, roughly 29% seen once. The antigens of these receptors remain unknown. Here the sequenced sample was cultured CD8+ T cells from PBMCs, taken from culture after CMV antigen stimulation. These receptors all stem from a human donor in good health (CMV status not recorded). Some clones in this sample may be carry-over from other donors' samples.

The chain is built from TRBV9 and TRBJ1-6, with D possibly matching TRBD1 (5 bases). The germline V and J ends were trimmed by 4 bases and 16 bases, with 12 bases remaining between them. CDR3 size: 11 residues. From germline, CDR1 is SGDLS and CDR2 YYNGEE. Here the CDR3 DNA reads TGTGCCAGCAGCTCCCGGGACGGTCTCCACTTT. This gives the protein CASSSRDGLHF.

Ten or more counts support this clonotype. The V call is TRBV7-2, the J call TRBJ2-5; the D gene could be TRBD1 or TRBD2 (7 bases each). V lost 3 bases to trimming and J lost 5 bases, with 16 bases between them. The CDR3 extends over 15 amino acids. Germline loops: CDR1 SGHTA, CDR2 FQGNSA. CDR3 nucleotide sequence: TGTGCCAGCAGCTTCCCCCTTCAGGGGGGGGAGACCCAGTACTTC. Translated, it gives CASSFPLQGGETQYF.

The table lists this clonotype with many counts. The chain joins TRBV20-1 to TRBJ2-2; 10 nucleotides align to TRBD2. This CDR3 comprises 14 residues. The junction had 0 bases not matched to a gene; V was cut back by 2 bases and J by 3 bases. The V gene's germline CDR1 is DFQATT and CDR2 SNEGSKA (reference sequence). Here the CDR3 DNA reads TGCAGTGCTAGAAGCGGGGGGGACACCGGGGAGCTGTTTTTT. As protein: CSARSGGDTGELFF.

This clonotype appeared a few times. This chain links TRBV12-3 or TRBV12-4 with TRBJ2-3; D is unclear. V dropped 2 bases and J dropped 0 bases, with 12 bases sitting between them. The CDR3 covers 16 residues. CDR3 protein: CASSLKKRPSTDTQYF. The CDR3 DNA follows: TGTGCCAGCAGTTTAAAGAAGCGTCCCAGCACAGATACGCAGTATTTT.

This clonotype was observed a handful of times. The gene calls are TRBV10-3 and TRBJ1-5, with D tentatively TRBD1 (6 bases). The CDR3 consists of 15 residues. The germline V gene has CDR1 ENHRY and CDR2 SYGVKD. The germline V and J ends were trimmed by 2 bases and 3 bases, with 11 bases remaining between them. The chain's CDR3 is CAISETTGHNQPQHF. CDR3 bases: TGTGCCATCAGTGAGACTACAGGGCACAATCAGCCCCAGCATTTT.

The CDR3 protein is CASSYETVEEYV. CDR3 in DNA: TGTGCCAGCAGTTACGAGACAGTGGAGGAGTACGTC. This chain connects TRBV6-5 to TRBJ2-7, with D perhaps being TRBD1 or TRBD2 (5 bases each). Germline values: CDR1 MNHEY, CDR2 SVGAGI. V shed 2 bases and J shed 11 bases, with 13 bases lying between them. The CDR3 loop spans 12 amino acids.

This clonotype was counted ten times or more. The chain employs TRBV7-8 and TRBJ2-1; TRBD2 aligns across 9 bases. V shed 5 bases, J shed 10 bases, and the junction held 12 bases outside the gene matches. The CDR3 consists of 15 residues. Germline V lookup: CDR1 SGHVS, CDR2 FQNEAQ. Here the CDR3 DNA reads TGTGCCAGCAGCCAAAGCGGGGGGTCCCCTCAGGAGCAGTTCTTC. It codes for CASSQSGGSPQEQFF.

The chain employs TRBV12-3 or TRBV12-4 and TRBJ2-5; 11 nucleotides match TRBD2. Losses at the gene ends were 6 bases for V and 10 bases for J; bases not matched to a gene: 4. The length of the CDR3 is 12 residues. CDR3 DNA sequence: TGTGCCAGCAGCCGACTAGCGGGGAGCCAGTACTTC. Its translation is CASSRLAGSQYF.

The chain combines TRBV6-2 or TRBV6-3 with TRBJ2-4; D is ambiguous. From germline, CDR1 is MNHEY and CDR2 SVGEGT. The CDR3 consists of 11 residues. V lost 7 bases and J 3 bases, leaving 4 bases between the germline ends. Written as DNA, the CDR3 is TGTGCCAGCATGAGCAAAAACATTCAGTACTTC. This encodes CASMSKNIQYF.

V usage is TRBV7-9 and J usage is TRBJ2-1, with TRBD1 matching 10 bases. The CDR3 has 15 residues. CDR1 is SEHNR, CDR2 FQNEAQ, per germline (reference sequence). Trimming cost V 4 bases and J 7 bases; bases outside gene matches: 7. CDR3 nucleotide sequence: TGTGCCAGCAGCTGGCAGACAGGGGGCAAGAATGAGCAGTTCTTC. The encoded protein is CASSWQTGGKNEQFF.

At least ten counts were recorded for this clonotype. The J gene is TRBJ2-7, the V gene TRBV6-1; D unclear. Germline assignment: CDR1 MNHNS and CDR2 SASEGT. Trimming shortened V by 2 bases and J by 3 bases, and 17 bases separated the two germline ends. The CDR3 length is 16 residues. The CDR3 nucleotides read TGTGCCAGCAGTGAACTGGTGTTCGACGGTGGCTACGAGCAGTACTTC. Protein product: CASSELVFDGGYEQYF.

The sample holds a few counts of this clonotype. The chain has TRBV12-3 or TRBV12-4 and TRBJ1-1, with 10 bases lining up with TRBD1. V lost 1 base and J lost 2; bases outside the gene matches: 4. The CDR3 has 16 amino acids. The CDR3 DNA sequence: TGTGCCAGCAGTTTAGGGGACAGGGGAGGTAACACTGAAGCTTTCTTT. Protein sequence: CASSLGDRGGNTEAFF.

This clonotype was observed many times. V gene TRBV7-6 combines with J gene TRBJ2-2, with D unclear. V lost 4 bases and J 4 bases, leaving 10 bases between the germline ends. CDR1 and CDR2 (germline): SGHVS, FNYEAQ. This CDR3 has 14 residues. The CDR3 DNA sequence: TGTGCCAGCAGCTCTCCGACTGGCACCGGGGAGCTGTTTTTT. This sequence encodes CASSSPTGTGELFF.

The chain employs TRBV4-1 and TRBJ2-5, with a possible D match to TRBD1 (5 bases). CDR1 MGHRA and CDR2 YSYEKL come from the germline V gene. This CDR3 is built from 15 residues. With 1 base removed from V and 3 bases from J, the gap between germline ends came to 12 bases. The DNA for the CDR3 is TGCGCCAGCAGCCAAGGAGATAGGGGCGAAGAGACCCAGTACTTC. Its protein is CASSQGDRGEETQYF.

This rearrangement joins TRBV27 to TRBJ2-1; TRBD2 matches 10 bases. Germline V gene data show CDR1 as MNHEY and CDR2 as SMNVEV (reference sequence). The CDR3 runs 17 residues. V dropped 0 bases and J dropped 3; count of bases not matched to a gene: 5. The CDR3 region is CASSLSGLALGYNEQFF. The CDR3 DNA reads TGTGCCAGCAGTTTATCGGGACTAGCGCTCGGCTACAATGAGCAGTTCTTC.

V gene TRBV6-2 or TRBV6-3 combines with J gene TRBJ1-2; 7 bases line up with TRBD1. The germline V gene has CDR1 MNHEY and CDR2 SVGEGT. The CDR3 has 15 residues. The junction had 10 bases not matched to a gene; V was cut back by 5 bases and J by 4 bases. The CDR3 loop reads CASSPADRKFYGYTF. The CDR3 DNA sequence: TGTGCCAGCAGTCCGGCGGACAGGAAATTCTATGGCTACACCTTC.

This clonotype came up many times. The chain has TRBV7-6 and TRBJ2-7; D may be TRBD1 (5 bases). V lost 6 bases and J 6 bases, leaving 9 bases between the germline ends. Germline CDR1 SGHVS, CDR2 FNYEAQ. This CDR3 contains 11 residues. CDR3 DNA sequence: TGTGCCAGCAGTACGACAGCCGAGCAGTACTTC. Translating gives CASSTTAEQYF.

The rearrangement uses TRBV11-2 and TRBJ2-1, with 7 bases lining up with TRBD1. The germline V gene encodes CDR1 SGHAT and CDR2 FQNNGV. V shed 4 bases and J 12 bases; nucleotides not matched to a gene: 9. The CDR3 spans 13 residues. The CDR3 coding sequence is TGTGCCAGCAGCTCCGGACAGGCTGGGGGGCAGTTCTTC. Its protein is CASSSGQAGGQFF.

V is TRBV12-3 or TRBV12-4 and J is TRBJ1-4; no definite D call. The CDR3 extends over 16 amino acids. The V and J ends lost 0 bases and 5 bases respectively, with 13 bases between them. CDR3 protein: CASSLAPLWENEKLFF. The CDR3 nucleotides are TGTGCCAGCAGTTTAGCGCCCCTGTGGGAGAATGAAAAACTGTTTTTT.

J is TRBJ2-5 and V is TRBV7-9; 11 bases map to TRBD2. CDR1 SEHNR and CDR2 FQNEAQ come from the germline V gene (reference sequence). J was trimmed by 10 bases and V by 8 bases; bases with no gene match: 6. There are 12 residues in the CDR3. CDR3 sequence: CASGYLAGGQYF. The CDR3 DNA reads TGTGCCAGCGGATACCTAGCGGGGGGCCAGTACTTC.

The genes are TRBV28 and TRBJ1-2; D gene unclear. The germline CDR1 and CDR2 sequences are MDHEN and SYDVKM. The V end was cut by 4 bases, the J end by 4 bases, with 22 bases between. There are 17 residues in the CDR3. The CDR3 nucleotides are TGTGCCAGCAGTTACGCCCGTGGGGTAACGGCTTCCTATGGCTACACCTTC. It yields the protein CASSYARGVTASYGYTF.

This clonotype has just a few counts. The V gene is TRBV7-9, the J gene TRBJ2-7, with TRBD1 identical over 7 bases. CDR1 is SEHNR and CDR2 is FQNEAQ in the germline V gene (reference sequence). This CDR3 has 14 residues. J was trimmed by 2 bases and V by 5 bases; bases with no gene match: 6. CDR3 residues: CASSATGEPYEQYF. The DNA for the CDR3 is TGTGCCAGCAGCGCCACAGGGGAACCCTACGAGCAGTACTTC.

The gene calls are TRBV4-1 and TRBJ2-3; tentative D call: TRBD1 (6 bases). The CDR3 covers 17 residues. V was pared by 3 bases and J by 1 base, with 17 bases between. The germline V gene has CDR1 MGHRA and CDR2 YSYEKL. The CDR3 DNA is TGCGCCAGCAGCCAGGGACACCACTTTTCAGGCACAGATACGCAGTATTTT. As protein: CASSQGHHFSGTDTQYF.

This chain connects TRBV20-1 to TRBJ1-5; TRBD1 might be the D (6 bases). This CDR3 contains 15 residues. CDR1 DFQATT and CDR2 SNEGSKA come from the germline V gene (reference sequence). Trimming shortened V by 3 bases and J by 5 bases, and 17 bases separated the two germline ends. The CDR3 spells CSARYRGGPDQPQHF. For the CDR3, the DNA is TGCAGTGCTAGGTATAGGGGGGGACCGGATCAGCCCCAGCATTTT.

This clonotype has just a few counts. The chain joins TRBV25-1 to TRBJ2-2; TRBD2 matches 9 bases. Losses at the gene ends were 8 bases for V and 3 bases for J; bases not matched to a gene: 4. The germline V gene has CDR1 MGHDK and CDR2 SYGVNS. This CDR3 contains 14 residues. The DNA for the CDR3 is TGTGCCAGCCAGCGGGGGGATTACACCGGGGAGCTGTTTTTT. Translating it yields CASQRGDYTGELFF.

This clonotype came up a few times. J is TRBJ1-2 and V is TRBV19; D is undetermined. The CDR3 loop spans 13 amino acids. The germline gives CDR1 LNHDA, CDR2 SQIVND (reference sequence). The V and J ends lost 9 bases and 4 bases respectively, with 15 bases between them. This chain's CDR3 is CASQSGIGYGYTF. In nucleotides, the CDR3 is TGTGCCAGCCAATCGGGGATCGGCTATGGCTACACCTTC.

The V gene is TRBV6-5, the J gene TRBJ2-1; D remains ambiguous. V was trimmed by 2 bases and J by 5 bases, leaving 7 bases between them. CDR3 length: 13 amino acids. Germline V lookup: CDR1 MNHEY, CDR2 SVGAGI. The CDR3 DNA follows: TGTGCCAGCAGTTACAGGTTCGACAATGAGCAGTTCTTC. Translated: CASSYRFDNEQFF.

The rearrangement joins TRBV4-3 to TRBJ2-5; TRBD2 matches at 8 bases. V shed 4 bases and J 2 bases; nucleotides not matched to a gene: 18. The CDR3 spans 19 residues. Looked up from germline, CDR1 is LGHNA and CDR2 is YSLEER. CDR3 coding DNA: TGCGCCAGCAGCCGCCGGGAGGGAGGTGTGGCAAGGAATCAAGAGACCCAGTACTTC. Translating it yields CASSRREGGVARNQETQYF.